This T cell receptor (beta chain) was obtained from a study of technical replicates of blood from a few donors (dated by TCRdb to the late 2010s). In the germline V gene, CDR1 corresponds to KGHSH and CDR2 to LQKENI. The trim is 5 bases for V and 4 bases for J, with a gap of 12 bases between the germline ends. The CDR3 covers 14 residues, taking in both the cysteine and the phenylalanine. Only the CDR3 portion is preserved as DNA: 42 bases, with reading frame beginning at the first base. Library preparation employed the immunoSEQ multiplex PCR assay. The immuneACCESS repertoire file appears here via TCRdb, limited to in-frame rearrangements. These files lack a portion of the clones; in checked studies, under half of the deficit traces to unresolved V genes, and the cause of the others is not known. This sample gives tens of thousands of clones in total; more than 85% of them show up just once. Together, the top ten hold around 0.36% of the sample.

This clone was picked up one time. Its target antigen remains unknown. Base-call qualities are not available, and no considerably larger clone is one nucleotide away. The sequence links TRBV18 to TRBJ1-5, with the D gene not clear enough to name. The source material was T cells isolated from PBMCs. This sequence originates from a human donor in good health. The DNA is TGTGCCAGCTCAAAGGCAGGCGATAATCAGCCCCAGCATTTT. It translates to CASSKAGDNQPQHF.